This TCR beta chain was found in a study of low-dose radiotherapy and immunotherapy resistance in tumors. This CDR3 has 15 residues. V trimming: 7 bases; J trimming: 5 bases; junction bases outside the gene matches: 11. TCR amplification ran 15 to 25 PCR cycles using constant-region and V-primer adapter primers. In TCRdb, the reads were re-called with MiXCR into one record per CDR3 protein. The sample lists 40,000 to 65,000 distinct CDR3 sequences; around a third were seen once. Time point of the sample: after trial treatment. Treatment defined: LDRT plus nivolumab, ipilimumab, low-dose cyclophosphamide and aspirin (RACIN trial).

The source was PBMCs, collected after low-dose radiotherapy plus immunotherapy. The rearrangement joins TRBV12-3 or TRBV12-4 to TRBJ2-1; 7 nucleotides agree with TRBD2. The TCR sequence derives from a male donor with rectosigmoid adenocarcinoma. The CDR3 is CASTPGGRRDNEQFF. CDR3 nucleotide sequence: TGTGCCAGCACCCCGGGAGGCCGAAGGGACAATGAGCAGTTCTTC.